These 27 T cell receptor beta chains came from one sample sequenced in a study of OX40 agonist ivuxolimab in advanced cancers. Method: immunoSEQ multiplex PCR; TCRdb's copy keeps in-frame clones and lacks some. The table has 80,000 or so clones, almost 85% seen once; the top ten hold 25%. Sequencing used CD4+ or CD8+ T cells sorted from blood, obtained in a trial of the OX40 agonist ivuxolimab. The receptors derive from an adult with an advanced solid tumor such as melanoma, head and neck, liver or kidney cancer.

The V and J genes are TRBV19 and TRBJ2-1, with 14 bases matching TRBD2. V lost 5 bases, J lost 6 bases, and 9 bases stayed unmatched. The CDR3 has 17 amino acids. Germline V gene lookup returns CDR1 LNHDA and CDR2 SQIVND (reference sequence). This chain's CDR3 is CASSPRTSGRYGNEQFF. The CDR3 coding sequence is TGTGCCAGTAGTCCGCGGACTAGCGGGAGGTATGGCAATGAGCAGTTCTTC. The whole variable domain, filled in from reference TRBV19 and TRBJ2-1, reads DGGITQSPKYLFRKEGQNVTLSCEQNLNHDAMYWYRQDPGQGLRLIYYSQIVNDFQKGDIAEGYSVSREKKESFPLTVTSAQKNPTAFYLCASSPRTSGRYGNEQFFGPGTRLTVL.

The V and J genes are TRBV14 and TRBJ2-1, with unresolved D. The CDR3 runs to 14 residues. CDR1 SGHDN and CDR2 FVKESK come from the germline V gene. V was trimmed by 1 base and J by 10 bases, leaving 14 bases between them. The CDR3 DNA reads as TGTGCCAGCAGCCAAGTACGGACCGACGGAGAGCAGTTCTTC. Translation: CASSQVRTDGEQFF.

The chain uses TRBV28 and TRBJ1-2; TRBD1 matches 8 bases. V lost 5 bases and J lost 7; bases outside the gene matches: 6. Germline CDR1 MDHEN, CDR2 SYDVKM. The CDR3 runs to 13 residues. CDR3 in DNA: TGTGCCAGCAGTATCCGGACAGGGCCTGGCTACACCTTC. Its protein product is CASSIRTGPGYTF.

The table lists this clone with a few counts. The V gene is TRBV4-3, the J gene TRBJ2-3; 11 bases agree with TRBD2. The CDR3 has 19 residues. Germline CDR1 LGHNA, CDR2 YSLEER. After removal of 0 bases from V and 3 bases from J, the junction contained 11 bases not matched to a gene. This CDR3 reads CASSQELVAGGARTDTQYF. In nucleotides, the CDR3 is TGCGCCAGCAGCCAAGAGTTGGTAGCGGGGGGGGCGAGAACAGATACGCAGTATTTT.

The V call is TRBV29-1, the J call TRBJ1-1, with 8 bases fitting TRBD1. Losses at the gene ends were 7 bases for V and 3 bases for J; bases not matched to a gene: 13. The CDR3 has 15 amino acids. Germline lookup yields CDR1 SQVTM and CDR2 ANQGSEA. The CDR3 reads CSAHLDRGRDTEAFF. The CDR3 nucleotides are TGCAGCGCCCACCTTGACAGGGGCCGGGACACTGAAGCTTTCTTT.

The chain combines TRBV7-9 with TRBJ2-1, with 11 bases identical to TRBD2. Unmatched junction bases numbered 5, after V lost 1 base and J lost 3 bases. Germline CDR1 reads SEHNR; CDR2 reads FQNEAQ (reference sequence). There are 17 residues in the CDR3. The CDR3 nucleotides are TGTGCCAGCAGCTTAGGGGTAACTAGCGGGGGCTACAATGAGCAGTTCTTC. It codes for CASSLGVTSGGYNEQFF.

The chain couples TRBV27 to TRBJ2-2; maybe TRBD1 (5 bases). Germline-derived CDR1 and CDR2 are MNHEY and SMNVEV (reference sequence). Trimming pared 6 bases from V and 4 bases from J, leaving 12 bases between. The CDR3 length is 14 residues. In nucleotides, the CDR3 is TGTGCCAGCAGCCGCCTGCAGGGCACCGGGGAGCTGTTTTTT. Translated, it gives CASSRLQGTGELFF.

This clone appeared a few times. The chain has TRBV5-1 and TRBJ2-5; D is ambiguous. The CDR3 has 14 amino acids. Germline V gene lookup returns CDR1 SGHRS and CDR2 YFSETQ. V dropped 2 bases and J dropped 0 bases, with 8 bases sitting between them. CDR3 in DNA: TGCGCCAGCAGCTTAAACCGGTACCAAGAGACCCAGTACTTC. Translation: CASSLNRYQETQYF. The full variable domain, with the rest looked up from reference TRBV5-1 and TRBJ2-5, is KAGVTQTPRYLIKTRGQQVTLSCSPISGHRSVSWYQQTPGQGLQFLFEYFSETQRNKGNFPGRFSGRQFSNSRSEMNVSTLELGDSALYLCASSLNRYQETQYFGPGTRLLVL.

V usage is TRBV6-5 and J usage is TRBJ2-7; weak D call: TRBD2 (5 bases). Trimming stripped 6 bases from V and 2 bases from J, with 14 bases between. Looked up from germline, CDR1 is MNHEY and CDR2 is SVGAGI. This CDR3 has 14 amino acids. CDR3 in amino acids: CASRSAGTPYEQYF. The CDR3 nucleotides are TGTGCCAGCAGGTCGGCGGGTACCCCCTACGAGCAGTACTTC.

The chain is built from TRBV19 and TRBJ1-4, with 9 bases identical to TRBD1. Trimming cost V 7 bases and J 7 bases; bases outside gene matches: 10. This CDR3 has 15 amino acids. Germline V gene lookup returns CDR1 LNHDA and CDR2 SQIVND (reference sequence). The CDR3 DNA reads TGTGCCAGTACCCCATCACAGGGGGCGCGTGAAAAACTGTTTTTT. It codes for CASTPSQGAREKLFF.

This clone was observed a few times. This chain connects TRBV2 to TRBJ1-1; D unclear. V lost 5 bases to trimming and J lost 5 bases, with 12 bases between them. The CDR3 is 13 amino acids. Germline loops: CDR1 SNHLY, CDR2 FYNNEI. The CDR3 sequence: CASSRRLGTEAFF. As DNA, the CDR3 is TGTGCCAGCAGTAGGAGGTTGGGGACTGAAGCTTTCTTT.

The CDR3 loop reads CAWSPDRKTEAFF. The CDR3 DNA follows: TGTGCCTGGAGCCCGGACAGGAAGACTGAAGCTTTCTTT. This rearrangement joins TRBV30 to TRBJ1-1, with 7 bases identical to TRBD1. The CDR3 length is 13 residues. Germline CDR1 reads GTSNPN; CDR2 reads SVGIG (reference sequence). Trimming removed 3 bases from V and 5 bases from J; junction bases left unmatched: 6.

This chain connects TRBV2 to TRBJ1-2; 12 nucleotides agree with TRBD1. J lost 7 bases, V lost 10 bases, and 13 bases had no gene match. Germline V lookup: CDR1 SNHLY, CDR2 FYNNEI. The CDR3 loop spans 15 amino acids. CDR3 bases: TGTGCCACGACCCCACCGGGACAGGGGGCAAGTGGCTACACCTTC. Translating it yields CATTPPGQGASGYTF.

The rearrangement uses TRBV19 and TRBJ1-5; no reliable D call. CDR1 is LNHDA and CDR2 is SQIVND in the germline V gene (reference sequence). V lost 1 base and J 4 bases, leaving 14 bases between the germline ends. The CDR3 has 16 residues. DNA for the CDR3: TGTGCCAGTAGTATAGGGGTTGAGGTCTCAAATCAGCCCCAGCATTTT. It yields the protein CASSIGVEVSNQPQHF. Combining the CDR3 with reference TRBV19 and TRBJ1-5 gives the whole variable domain DGGITQSPKYLFRKEGQNVTLSCEQNLNHDAMYWYRQDPGQGLRLIYYSQIVNDFQKGDIAEGYSVSREKKESFPLTVTSAQKNPTAFYLCASSIGVEVSNQPQHFGDGTRLSIL.

This clone was seen only a few times. V is TRBV19 and J is TRBJ2-1; TRBD1 matches 7 bases. With V trimmed by 9 bases and J by 0 bases, 8 bases remained unmatched. The CDR3 totals 15 residues. The germline V gene has CDR1 LNHDA and CDR2 SQIVND (reference sequence). CDR3 in DNA: TGTGCCAGACACGGACAGGCGAGCTCCTACAATGAGCAGTTCTTC. It yields the protein CARHGQASSYNEQFF.

The V and J genes are TRBV6-4 and TRBJ1-6, with D hard to call. Germline V gene sequence: CDR1 MRHNA, CDR2 SNTAGT. The CDR3 loop spans 14 amino acids. Trimming pared 2 bases from V and 10 bases from J, leaving 12 bases between. CDR3 sequence: CASSDEMGRSPLHF. CDR3 coding DNA: TGTGCCAGCAGTGACGAAATGGGGAGATCACCCCTCCACTTT.

The rearrangement uses TRBV11-2 and TRBJ2-5; D gene unclear. This CDR3 comprises 14 residues. The germline V and J ends were trimmed by 1 base and 1 base, with 7 bases remaining between them. Germline CDR1 and CDR2: SGHAT and FQNNGV. The CDR3 loop reads CASSLAWSQETQYF. CDR3 coding DNA: TGTGCCAGCAGCTTAGCGTGGAGCCAAGAGACCCAGTACTTC.

The rearrangement joins TRBV4-2 to TRBJ2-7; no clear D gene. Germline V gene lookup returns CDR1 LGHNA and CDR2 YNFKEQ. CDR3 length: 13 residues. V was cut by 5 bases and J by 2 bases, with 10 bases left in between. The CDR3 loop is CASSVDATYEQYF. As DNA, the CDR3 is TGTGCCAGCAGCGTCGACGCTACCTACGAGCAGTACTTC.

The genes are TRBV30 and TRBJ1-3; the match to TRBD1 covers 7 bases. Germline V lookup: CDR1 GTSNPN, CDR2 SVGIG (reference sequence). The CDR3 has 13 residues. V shed 1 base and J 8 bases; nucleotides not matched to a gene: 5. DNA for the CDR3: TGTGCCTGGAGTGGAGGGGGCCAAGACACCATATATTTT. Its translation: CAWSGGGQDTIYF.

This rearrangement joins TRBV6-5 to TRBJ1-4, with a tentative D call TRBD1 (5 bases). The germline gives CDR1 MNHEY, CDR2 SVGAGI. V was clipped by 5 bases and J by 3 bases, with 10 bases between them. This CDR3 spans 14 amino acids. CDR3 bases: TGTGCCAGCAGTCCCGCGGGGCCTAATGAAAAACTGTTTTTT. This codes for CASSPAGPNEKLFF.

This sequence joins TRBV7-9 and TRBJ1-4; 7 bases are a match to TRBD1. This CDR3 region has 16 residues. Losses at the gene ends were 3 bases for V and 0 bases for J; bases not matched to a gene: 4. Germline CDR1 reads SEHNR; CDR2 reads FQNEAQ (reference sequence). Here the CDR3 DNA reads TGTGCCAGCAGCTTTACAGGGGCTGCAACTAATGAAAAACTGTTTTTT. This translates into CASSFTGAATNEKLFF.

This chain uses TRBV27 with TRBJ1-1; 7 nucleotides agree with TRBD1. In germline, CDR1 is MNHEY, CDR2 SMNVEV (reference sequence). This CDR3 has 15 residues. J lost 6 bases, V lost 4 bases, and 11 bases had no gene match. CDR3 bases: TGTGCCAGCAGTTCCCTGAAGACAGGGAGGGCTGAAGCTTTCTTT. Its protein product is CASSSLKTGRAEAFF.

The chain is built from TRBV6-6 and TRBJ2-7; D not resolved. This CDR3 contains 14 residues. V dropped 0 bases and J dropped 0 bases, with 6 bases sitting between them. Germline-derived CDR1 and CDR2 are MNHNY and SVGAGI (reference sequence). CDR3 nucleotide sequence: TGTGCCAGCAGTTACTCGATCTACTCCTACGAGCAGTACTTC. Residues: CASSYSIYSYEQYF.

J is TRBJ2-7 and V is TRBV11-3; D call uncertain. Looked up from germline, CDR1 is SGHNT and CDR2 is YENEEA. The CDR3 covers 13 residues. V lost 3 bases, J lost 4 bases, and 10 bases lay in between. Written as DNA, the CDR3 is TGTGCCAGCAGCTTGCGGATGGGATACGAGCAGTACTTC. Protein sequence: CASSLRMGYEQYF.

This clone has more than one count but fewer than ten. The gene calls are TRBV19 and TRBJ2-7; 7 bases align to TRBD1. V was clipped by 2 bases and J by 6 bases; unmatched bases: 7. Per germline, CDR1 LNHDA and CDR2 SQIVND (reference sequence). The CDR3 is 14 residues long. CDR3 sequence reads: CASSIRPGGREQYF. The CDR3 DNA reads as TGTGCCAGTAGTATACGGCCAGGGGGACGCGAGCAGTACTTC.

The genes are TRBV9 and TRBJ2-3; 8 positions match TRBD2. After removal of 1 base from V and 0 bases from J, the junction contained 4 bases not matched to a gene. The CDR3 is made up of 16 amino acids. CDR1 is SGDLS and CDR2 is YYNGEE in the germline V gene. The CDR3 protein is CASSVPTSESTDTQYF. CDR3 sequence (DNA): TGTGCCAGCAGCGTACCGACTAGCGAAAGCACAGATACGCAGTATTTT. The complete variable domain, with remaining parts taken from reference TRBV9 and TRBJ2-3, reads DSGVTQTPKHLITATGQRVTLRCSPRSGDLSVYWYQQSLDQGLQFLIQYYNGEERAKGNILERFSAQQFPDLHSELNLSSLELGDSALYFCASSVPTSESTDTQYFGPGTRLTVL.

The chain uses TRBV30 and TRBJ1-2, with D tentatively TRBD1 (6 bases). The germline V gene has CDR1 GTSNPN and CDR2 SVGIG (reference sequence). V lost 0 bases and J 2 bases, leaving 13 bases between the germline ends. The CDR3 is 15 amino acids. Here the CDR3 reads CAWSVHGRGNYGYTF. The DNA of the CDR3 is TGTGCCTGGAGTGTACATGGCAGGGGAAACTATGGCTACACCTTC.